This paragraph covers one T cell receptor (beta chain) sequence. Germline V gene data show CDR1 as LGHDT and CDR2 as YNNKEL (reference sequence). The V gene lost 0 bases and the J gene lost 7 bases, with 19 bases spanning the gap. This CDR3 region has 17 residues. The data originate from a study of blood T cell repertoires in COVID-19. Study-level background: PBMCs, B-cell-depleted T cells, or T cells provided the cDNA or gDNA that made up the material.

The method was immunoSEQ multiplex PCR; TCRdb's version includes in-frame clones alone and lacks a portion of them. This sample carries 350,000 or so clones, roughly nine tenths of them seen once, and the ten largest clones take approximately 0.99%. Resolution of symptoms, clearance, or two negative PCRs was present in recovered Cohort 3 donors. The sequence derives from a woman in her twenties or thirties who had recovered from COVID-19. The chain carries TRBV3-1 (or the pseudogene TRBV3-2) and TRBJ2-1, with a possible D match to TRBD2 (7 bases). Sequenced sample: PBMCs or T cells enriched from blood (not recorded which). CDR3 in DNA: TGTGCCAGCAGCCAAGATTGGTGCCGGGGGGCTAGTAATGAGCAGTTCTTC. Translated, it gives CASSQDWCRGASNEQFF.